The clone carrying this T cell receptor (beta chain) was recorded a few times. Its cognate antigen is unknown. This CDR3 contains 14 residues. With 3 bases clipped from V and 5 bases from J, the junction kept 4 bases outside the gene matches. Looked up from germline, CDR1 is SGHRS and CDR2 is YFSETQ. The sample belongs to a study of T cells after yellow fever vaccination. For TCR, cDNA came from 5'RACE template switching, which added a universal primer site and UMIs. TCRdb re-analysed the 5' RACE reads in MiXCR, keeping a single row per CDR3 protein. The sample lists some 250,000 distinct CDR3 sequences, 6.5% to 8.5% seen once, with more than 0.8% in the top ten. Findings and caveats of the study: FACS-sorted repertoires might harbor abundant contaminating clonotypes from the bulk population. Weaker, the secondary response peaked sooner, at day 5 versus 15.

The sequences come from CD4+ T cells sorted from PBMCs, collected 15 days after the yellow fever booster vaccination. This receptor was taken from a man aged 30 to 39 who received the YFV17D yellow fever vaccine. J is TRBJ2-3 and V is TRBV5-1, with 9 bases that match TRBD1. The CDR3 DNA reads as TGCGCCAGCAGCTACGGACAGGGGAGAGATACGCAGTATTTT. It encodes CASSYGQGRDTQYF.